Listed here are 8 T cell receptor beta chains from one sample, sequenced in a study of shared clonotypes between healthy human individuals. Here immunoSEQ multiplex PCR was the method, and the copy in TCRdb shows in-frame clones only, minus some. The sample shows around 1.9 million clones, around 93% of them seen only once. Naive CD8 cells were CD45RO-negative, positively selected for CCR7, excluding terminally differentiated effector memory CD45RA+ cells. Input material: naive CD8+ T cells from PBMCs. The receptors originated from a man aged 18 to 35 in good health. Some clones in this sample may be carry-over from other donors' samples.

The rearrangement uses TRBV9 and TRBJ1-3, with unresolved D. CDR1 and CDR2 (germline): SGDLS, YYNGEE. Trimming shortened V by 5 bases and J by 0 bases, and 12 bases separated the two germline ends. The CDR3 length is 15 residues. Here the CDR3 DNA reads TGTGCCAGCAGTCAGAAAGGGTTCTCTGGAAACACCATATATTTT. It is translated as CASSQKGFSGNTIYF.

The rearrangement joins TRBV10-2 to TRBJ2-1; D uncertain. CDR1 and CDR2 from the germline V gene are WSHSY and SAAADI. V was shortened by 1 base and J by 1 base, with 5 bases between the two germline ends. The CDR3 has 14 amino acids. CDR3 residues: CASSEFRSYNEQFF. The CDR3 bases are TGCGCCAGCAGTGAGTTCAGGTCCTACAATGAGCAGTTCTTC.

V and J are TRBV11-2 and TRBJ2-1; D gene unclear. The CDR3 is 19 residues long. In germline, CDR1 is SGHAT, CDR2 FQNNGV. Trimming left V 2 bases short and J 2 bases short, with 22 bases between. The CDR3 spells CASSLYMWRPLGPYNEQFF. The CDR3 region has the DNA TGTGCCAGCAGCTTATATATGTGGCGGCCGCTAGGGCCCTACAATGAGCAGTTCTTC.

The chain links TRBV28 to TRBJ2-7, with TRBD2 matching 10 bases. The V gene's germline CDR1 is MDHEN and CDR2 SYDVKM. V was pared by 6 bases and J by 4 bases, with 9 bases of the junction left unmatched. CDR3 size: 15 residues. This CDR3 reads CASRFGLAENYEQYF. As DNA, the CDR3 is TGTGCCAGCAGGTTCGGACTAGCGGAAAATTACGAGCAGTACTTC.

The chain employs TRBV16 and TRBJ2-2; weak D call: TRBD2 (7 bases). V gave up 1 base and J gave up 7 bases, with 13 bases separating them. The CDR3 has 15 residues. CDR1 is KGHSY and CDR2 is FQNENV in the germline V gene. CDR3 region: CASSQFGGGSGELFF. DNA for the CDR3: TGTGCCAGCAGCCAATTCGGCGGGGGCAGCGGGGAGCTGTTTTTT.

On this clone itself: The junction differs from germline at one of its ends, possibly a read error. The chain combines TRBV29-1 with TRBJ2-1, with 7 positions matching TRBD2. Germline V gene data show CDR1 as SQVTM and CDR2 as ANQGSEA. The CDR3 loop spans 11 amino acids. CDR3 bases: TGCAGCGTTGATTCGGGGGGACTCACGATCTTC. It translates to CSVDSGGLTIF.

The gene calls are TRBV9 and TRBJ1-2; no clear D gene. Trimming removed 4 bases at V and 4 bases at J, with 14 bases between. The CDR3 sequence is 14 residues long. Per germline, CDR1 SGDLS and CDR2 YYNGEE. CDR3 protein: CASSTPGAGYGYTF. The CDR3, as DNA: TGTGCCAGCAGCACCCCGGGAGCGGGCTATGGCTACACCTTC.

As concerns this clone: An end of the junction differs from the germline gene, which may be a read error. This sample also contains other DNA sequences that code for the same CDR3. The chain joins TRBV7-9 to TRBJ2-7; 7 positions match TRBD2. This CDR3 is 13 amino acids long. CDR1 and CDR2 from the germline V gene are SEHNR and FQNEAQ (reference sequence). The DNA of the CDR3 is TGTGCCAGCAGCCTAGCGGATACCTACGAGCAGTACTTC. This gives the protein CASSLADTYEQYF.